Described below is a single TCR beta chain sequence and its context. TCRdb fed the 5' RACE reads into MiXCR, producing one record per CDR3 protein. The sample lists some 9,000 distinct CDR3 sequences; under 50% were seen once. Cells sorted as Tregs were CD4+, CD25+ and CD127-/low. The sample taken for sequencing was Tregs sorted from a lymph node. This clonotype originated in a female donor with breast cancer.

The CDR3 spells CSARTGTYNEQFF. DNA of the CDR3: TGCAGTGCTAGAACTGGGACCTACAATGAGCAGTTCTTC. This chain uses TRBV20-1 with TRBJ2-1; D is unclear. The CDR3 loop spans 13 amino acids. V was pared by 2 bases and J by 2 bases, with 7 bases between. From germline, CDR1 is DFQATT and CDR2 SNEGSKA (reference sequence).